The sequence of this T cell receptor beta chain was determined in a study of OX40 agonist ivuxolimab in advanced cancers. Study-level background: Ivuxolimab was an agonistic, fully human IgG2 monoclonal antibody directed against OX40 (CD134), a costimulatory receptor. The purpose of peripheral TCRbeta sequencing was to test whether ivuxolimab changed TCR sequence diversity and led to clonal T-cell expansion. Three dose-escalation patients achieved partial responses, one with hepatocellular carcinoma and two with cutaneous melanoma. Of the approximately 54 dose-escalation patients, hepatocellular carcinoma was present in around 19, melanoma in some 15, renal cell carcinoma in 9 and head and neck cancer in 9. Prior anti-PD-1, anti-PD-L1 or anti-CTLA-4 therapy was permitted, and checkpoint inhibitors had been received by 30% to 40% of dose-escalation patients. The paper reports the monotherapy dose-escalation portion (N ≈ 50 patients) of the phase I ivuxolimab trial. In the dose-escalation cohort, 82.7% of patients were male, and the mean age was around 60 years, with a range of roughly 20 to 80. Intravenous ivuxolimab was administered to patients every 2 weeks at six dose levels: 0.01, 0.1, 0.3, 1.5, 3 and 10 mg/kg.

The paper's findings and limits, for the study overall: In the 0.1-3.0 mg/kg groups, partial responders had among the lowest normalized peripheral clonal expansion, particularly in CD8+ T cells. After ivuxolimab, more expanded clones were found on average in CD8+ T cells than in CD4+ T cells. Clonal expansion of both CD4+ and CD8+ blood T cells was observed from baseline to week 6 at doses 0.1 to 3.0 mg/kg. The antigen specificity of the peripheral T cells that underwent clonal expansion was not determined. Low levels of normalized T-cell clonal expansion were also seen in some patients who did not respond.

Regarding this clone: The target of this receptor is not known. Per-base qualities were not stored, and no clone one base away is much larger.

Patients with a history of autoimmune disease or receiving systemic immunosuppression were excluded from the trial. Peripheral blood for TCR sequencing was collected from all dose cohorts at baseline, on cycle 4 day 1, and on cycle 7 day 1. Samples were obtained from an open-label, multicenter, first-in-human phase I dose-escalation trial of ivuxolimab. Adults with locally advanced or metastatic melanoma, renal cell carcinoma, hepatocellular carcinoma or head and neck squamous cell carcinoma were enrolled in the trial. Before TCR sequencing, CD4+ T cells and CD8+ T cells were sorted from peripheral blood as separate populations. CDR1 SSHAT and CDR2 FNYEAQ were looked up in the germline V gene (reference sequence). The CDR3 sequence holds 15 residues, the cysteine and phenylalanine included. Just CDR3 DNA is preserved here, 45 bases in frame from base 1. Deletion took 5 bases off V and 1 base off J, with a span of 12 bases between the germline ends.

To sequence the TCRbeta CDR3 region, genomic DNA was isolated from the sorted cells. The immunoSEQ Assay was used to sequence the TCRbeta CDR3 regions. TCRdb took this table from immuneACCESS and kept in-frame rearrangements with V and J called. Such tables lack part of the clones; where checked against another copy, unresolved V genes explain under half of the gap, and the rest is unexplained. The sample data list 15,000 to 20,000 clones, and 82% of these were observed just once. The ten largest clones capture around 3.3% of the sample. The rearrangement joined TRBV7-7 to TRBJ1-5; the D region possibly corresponds to TRBD1 (5 bases align). This receptor was obtained from an adult with an advanced solid tumor such as melanoma, head and neck, liver or kidney cancer. The starting material was CD4+ or CD8+ T cells sorted from blood, obtained in a trial of the OX40 agonist ivuxolimab. The CDR3 in this case is CASSPGRDSNQPQHF. The DNA is as follows: TGTGCCAGCAGCCCCGGGCGGGACAGCAATCAGCCCCAGCATTTT.